This TCR beta chain stems from a study of beta chain features in type 1 diabetes. What was sequenced were expressed TCRB transcripts, since all of the isolated RNA had been reverse transcribed. Measured with immunoSEQ multiplex PCR; TCRdb has only the in-frame clones, and not every one. The sample shows 350,000 to 400,000 clones, around 13% of them seen only once. Study-level results: Shortening that was moderate but significant affected the TCRB CDR3s of Type 1 diabetes patients in all four CD4+ subsets.

Germline-derived CDR1 and CDR2 are LNHDA and SQIVND (reference sequence). Trimming removed 0 bases from V and 2 bases from J, with 11 bases in between. The CDR3 has 15 residues. About this clone itself: Its antigen is not known.

The sequence was collected from a woman aged 18-29 years with type 1 diabetes. What was sequenced was naive CD4+ T cells from blood. The chain has TRBV19 and TRBJ2-7, with D maybe TRBD1 (5 bases). The CDR3 sequence: CASSIDHTGAYEQYF. The CDR3 DNA follows: TGTGCCAGTAGTATAGATCACACAGGAGCCTACGAGCAGTACTTC.